A single sample is the source of the 16 T cell receptor beta chains below, sequenced in a study of cytomegalovirus exposure and HLA in healthy donors. PCR primers comprised 60 Vbeta and 13 Jbeta primers. Here immunoSEQ multiplex PCR was the method, and the copy in TCRdb shows in-frame clones only, minus some. The sample has 100,000 to 150,000 clones; 80% are singletons. The material sequenced was PBMCs. Every receptor here comes from a man in his forties or fifties in good health and CMV-seronegative.

About this clone itself: The identical CDR3 is also encoded by other nucleotide sequences in the sample. The V gene is TRBV28, the J gene TRBJ2-5, with a tentative D call TRBD1 (5 bases). V was shortened by 3 bases and J by 5 bases, with 10 bases between the two germline ends. The CDR3 length is 13 residues. Germline V gives CDR1 MDHEN, CDR2 SYDVKM. CDR3 nucleotides: TGTGCCAGCAGTTTGGGGCCAAGGGAGACCCAGTACTTC. It specifies CASSLGPRETQYF.

This clone appeared a few times. CDR3 protein: CASSFPRLAGAGADTQYF. The DNA for the CDR3 is TGCGCCAGCAGCTTCCCTAGACTAGCGGGGGCCGGAGCGGATACGCAGTATTTT. The rearrangement uses TRBV5-1 and TRBJ2-3; 12 nucleotides agree with TRBD2. Trimming at V came to 2 bases and at J to 6 bases, leaving 13 bases not matched to a gene. The V gene's germline CDR1 is SGHRS and CDR2 YFSETQ. CDR3 length: 18 amino acids.

The rearrangement links TRBV2 to TRBJ1-6, with no clear D. The V and J ends lost 3 bases and 10 bases respectively, with 13 bases between them. The length of the CDR3 is 14 residues. Germline CDR1 reads SNHLY; CDR2 reads FYNNEI. The CDR3 here is CASSESSETSPLHF. Here the CDR3 DNA reads TGTGCCAGCAGTGAGAGCAGCGAGACCTCACCCCTCCACTTT.

This sequence joins TRBV2 and TRBJ2-7, with TRBD2 matching over 8 bases. The CDR3 runs 15 residues. Germline trimming cut 1 base from V and 7 bases from J; bases unmatched to any gene: 9. From germline, CDR1 is SNHLY and CDR2 FYNNEI. The CDR3 DNA is TGTGCCAGCAGTGAAGGGGGACTAGTCTTTCTGGAGCAGTACTTC. Its protein is CASSEGGLVFLEQYF.

This clone was recorded once. Here the CDR3 reads CAWSVRVVGLAGGVGYNEQFF. CDR3 DNA: TGTGCCTGGAGTGTAAGGGTGGTGGGTCTGGCGGGAGGGGTGGGTTACAATGAGCAGTTCTTC. The chain recombines TRBV30 with TRBJ2-1; 9 bases line up with TRBD2. The CDR3 extends over 21 amino acids. The V segment lost 0 bases and the J segment 4 bases; nucleotides outside the gene matches: 22. Germline V lookup: CDR1 GTSNPN, CDR2 SVGIG (reference sequence).

The chain employs TRBV19 and TRBJ1-1, with 7 bases matching TRBD1. CDR1 and CDR2 (germline): LNHDA, SQIVND (reference sequence). The trim removed 3 bases at V and 3 bases at J, leaving 4 bases unmatched. This CDR3 spans 14 amino acids. In DNA form, the CDR3 reads TGTGCCAGTAGTATGGGGGACAGAGACACTGAAGCTTTCTTT. Its protein is CASSMGDRDTEAFF.

The V call is TRBV9, the J call TRBJ2-5; 11 nucleotides agree with TRBD1. With 3 bases clipped from V and 3 bases from J, the junction kept 4 bases outside the gene matches. The CDR3 runs 15 residues. Germline V lookup: CDR1 SGDLS, CDR2 YYNGEE. DNA for the CDR3: TGTGCCAGCAGCGCGCGGGACAGGGGGGAAGAGACCCAGTACTTC. Translated, it gives CASSARDRGEETQYF.

This clone was recorded once. This chain joins TRBV28 and TRBJ1-1; no firm D call. V was trimmed by 6 bases and J by 6 bases, leaving 17 bases between them. The CDR3 contains 14 residues. CDR1 and CDR2 from the germline V gene are MDHEN and SYDVKM. DNA of the CDR3: TGTGCCAGCAGCAAACCGGGATCATGGGCTGAAGCTTTCTTT. It encodes CASSKPGSWAEAFF.

The J gene is TRBJ1-2, the V gene TRBV6-6, with D possibly matching TRBD1 (5 bases). V was cut by 5 bases and J by 4 bases, with 14 bases left in between. CDR3 length equals 14 residues. Germline V lookup: CDR1 MNHNY, CDR2 SVGAGI (reference sequence). In DNA, the CDR3 is TGTGCCAGCAGTAAGCCAGGGCTGACCTATGGCTACACCTTC. Translation gives CASSKPGLTYGYTF.

The count of this clone is one. This chain connects TRBV6-1 to TRBJ2-3; D is perhaps TRBD2 (6 bases). Per the germline V gene, CDR1 is MNHNS and CDR2 is SASEGT. Trimming took 3 bases from V and 2 from J, leaving 12 bases between them. The CDR3 totals 15 residues. CDR3 region: CASSEVPGLTDTQYF. In nucleotides, the CDR3 is TGTGCCAGCAGTGAGGTTCCGGGACTCACAGATACGCAGTATTTT.

The chain joins TRBV7-9 to TRBJ1-2, with no clear D. V lost 7 bases, J lost 5 bases, and 17 bases lay in between. Per the germline V gene, CDR1 is SEHNR and CDR2 is FQNEAQ (reference sequence). The CDR3 runs 14 residues. The CDR3 region is CASTRDPGRYGYTF. CDR3 coding DNA: TGTGCCAGCACCCGAGATCCAGGCAGATATGGCTACACCTTC.

The chain couples TRBV7-8 to TRBJ2-7, with TRBD2 as a possible D gene (7 bases). Germline loops: CDR1 SGHVS, CDR2 FQNEAQ. Trimming removed 5 bases from V and 2 bases from J, with 16 bases in between. The CDR3 has 15 residues. CDR3: CASSPGDYGPYEQYF. In nucleotides, the CDR3 is TGTGCCAGCAGCCCAGGGGACTACGGGCCCTACGAGCAGTACTTC. Based on the CDR3 plus reference TRBV7-8 and TRBJ2-7, the full variable domain is GAGVSQSPRYKVAKRGQDVALRCDPISGHVSLFWYQQALGQGPEFLTYFQNEAQLDKSGLPSDRFFAERPEGSVSTLKIQRTQQEDSAVYLCASSPGDYGPYEQYFGPGTRLTVT.

The CDR3 spells CASSLIQGIGTDTQYF. CDR3 DNA sequence: TGTGCCAGCAGTTTAATACAGGGGATCGGCACAGATACGCAGTATTTT. V gene TRBV6-5 combines with J gene TRBJ2-3; TRBD1 agrees at 7 bases. V lost 4 bases, J lost 1 base, and 8 bases stayed unmatched. Looked up from germline, CDR1 is MNHEY and CDR2 is SVGAGI. The CDR3 loop spans 16 amino acids.

The chain links TRBV11-3 to TRBJ2-2; 8 bases match TRBD1. V lost 1 base and J lost 3; bases outside the gene matches: 4. The CDR3 contains 16 residues. Germline CDR1 reads SGHNT; CDR2 reads YENEEA. The CDR3 DNA sequence: TGTGCCAGCAGCTTAGCAGGGGGCGCGTACACCGGGGAGCTGTTTTTT. Protein sequence: CASSLAGGAYTGELFF.

This sequence joins TRBV11-3 and TRBJ2-7, with a weak D call TRBD2 (5 bases). Trimming stripped 3 bases from V and 6 bases from J, with 9 bases between. The CDR3 runs to 12 residues. Germline V gene data show CDR1 as SGHNT and CDR2 as YENEEA. For the CDR3, the DNA is TGTGCCAGCAGCTTTGCTGAGGGCGAGCAGTACTTC. It translates to CASSFAEGEQYF. The complete variable domain, with remaining parts taken from reference TRBV11-3 and TRBJ2-7, reads EAGVVQSPRYKIIEKKQPVAFWCNPISGHNTLYWYLQNLGQGPELLIRYENEEAVDDSQLPKDRFSAERLKGVDSTLKIQPAELGDSAVYLCASSFAEGEQYFGPGTRLTVT.

The V gene is TRBV6-1, the J gene TRBJ2-1; TRBD2 matches at 10 bases. Germline V lookup: CDR1 MNHNS, CDR2 SASEGT. Trimming removed 4 bases from V and 5 bases from J; junction bases left unmatched: 2. This CDR3 has 14 amino acids. CDR3 coding DNA: TGTGCCAGCAGTGGGGGACTAGCGAACAATGAGCAGTTCTTC. It translates to CASSGGLANNEQFF.